The T cell receptor (beta chain) described here comes from a study of siplizumab effects on memory and regulatory T cells. Findings and limits, study-wide: A major contribution to the alloresponse seemed to be made by naive T cells, which seemed more diverse than memory cells. The authors mapped only a minor fraction of alloreactive clones to unstimulated subsets. In roughly 75-95% of proliferating CD4+ or CD8+ clones, a naive or memory phenotype could not be assigned.

Profiled with immunoSEQ multiplex PCR; TCRdb holds only in-frame clones, not every one. The profile shows some 110,000 clones, around 93% of them singletons. CDR1 LNHDA and CDR2 SQIVND come from the germline V gene (reference sequence). The CDR3 is 14 amino acids. The trim removed 9 bases at V and 5 bases at J, leaving 5 bases unmatched. With respect to this clone: Its specificity is unknown.

This receptor was taken from a human donor in good health. The rearrangement links TRBV19 to TRBJ2-2, with 11 bases lining up with TRBD1. Sequenced: CD4+ T cells sorted from blood. Here the CDR3 reads CASAGTGGTGELFF. DNA for the CDR3: TGTGCCAGCGCCGGGACAGGGGGGACCGGGGAGCTGTTTTTT.